This TCR beta chain was documented in a study of CD8+ T cells in alopecia areata. Study-level results: Many expanded lesional clones remained in scalp and blood on tofacitinib.

This clone was recorded a few times. Its target is not known. Treatment in this sample: oral pan-JAK inhibitor, 5-10 mg twice daily. Following RNA extraction, reverse transcription yielded cDNA that acted as the sequencing template. The method was immunoSEQ multiplex PCR; TCRdb's version includes in-frame clones alone and lacks a portion of them. The sample consists of under 200,000 clones, around 71% of them appearing once. With 1 base clipped from V and 1 base from J, the junction kept 1 base outside the gene matches. The CDR3 is 16 residues long. Per the germline V gene, CDR1 is MNHEY and CDR2 is SMNVEV (reference sequence).

This specimen consisted of CD4+ T cells sorted from blood, obtained at week 4, from a patient treated with tofacitinib. The receptor was isolated from a human donor with alopecia areata. This chain joins TRBV27 and TRBJ2-2; 9 bases are shared with TRBD2. This CDR3 is CASSLFSGGNTGELFF. CDR3 sequence (DNA): TGTGCCAGCAGTTTATTTAGCGGGGGGAACACCGGGGAGCTGTTTTTT.